These 16 T cell receptor beta chains share one sample of origin, sequenced in a study of cytomegalovirus exposure and HLA in healthy donors (dated by TCRdb to 2016 to 2017). The library came from the immunoSEQ multiplex PCR assay. A mixture of 60 forward primers for TCR Vbeta segments and 13 reverse primers for TCR Jbeta segments was used in the multiplex PCR. What TCRdb holds here is the immuneACCESS table cut down to in-frame rearrangements. Part of the clones is not present; checked against another copy, under half of the missing clones reflect an unresolved V gene, and the others are unexplained. For this sample there are under 250,000 clones; roughly 78% appear just once. The top ten hold approximately 4% of the sample. Sequences were obtained from PBMCs. These receptors originate from a woman in her twenties or thirties in good health and CMV-seropositive.

This chain links TRBV30 with TRBJ1-5, with 7 bases fitting TRBD1. Germline V gives CDR1 GTSNPN, CDR2 SVGIG (reference sequence). J was trimmed by 4 bases and V by 1 base; bases with no gene match: 4. The CDR3 runs to 14 residues. The CDR3 region has the DNA TGTGCCTGGAGTGGGGGGGACAGTAATCAGCCCCAGCATTTT. It translates to CAWSGGDSNQPQHF. Full variable domain (outside the CDR3, taken from reference TRBV30 and TRBJ1-5): SQTIHQWPATLVQPVGSPLSLECTVEGTSNPNLYWYRQAAGRGLQLLFYSVGIGQISSEVPQNLSASRPQDRQFILSSKKLLLSDSGFYLCAWSGGDSNQPQHFGDGTRLSIL.

This clone was seen a few times. This rearrangement joins TRBV7-8 to TRBJ2-1; 7 positions match TRBD2. The V segment lost 5 bases and the J segment 4 bases; nucleotides outside the gene matches: 14. The germline V gene encodes CDR1 SGHVS and CDR2 FQNEAQ. This CDR3 region has 17 residues. The CDR3 reads CASSARFEGEGYNEQFF. Written as DNA, the CDR3 is TGTGCCAGCAGCGCCAGATTCGAAGGGGAGGGGTACAATGAGCAGTTCTTC. The whole variable domain, remainder taken from reference TRBV7-8 and TRBJ2-1, is GAGVSQSPRYKVAKRGQDVALRCDPISGHVSLFWYQQALGQGPEFLTYFQNEAQLDKSGLPSDRFFAERPEGSVSTLKIQRTQQEDSAVYLCASSARFEGEGYNEQFFGPGTRLTVL.

The count of this clone is one. This sequence joins TRBV7-7 and TRBJ2-7; possible D gene TRBD2, 5 bases. Per germline, CDR1 SSHAT and CDR2 FNYEAQ (reference sequence). Between the trimmed V and J ends, which lost 0 bases and 7 bases, there was a span of 7 bases. The CDR3 length is 12 residues. CDR3 DNA sequence: TGTGCCAGCAGCTTAGCCCGGGGTGAGCAGTACTTC. Translated, it gives CASSLARGEQYF.

This clone was counted once. The sample contains more than one DNA sequence encoding this CDR3. The rearrangement joins TRBV5-4 to TRBJ2-7; D is ambiguous. V was shortened by 2 bases and J by 1 base, with 4 bases between the two germline ends. The CDR3 runs 12 residues. CDR1 and CDR2 (germline): SGHNT, YYREEE (reference sequence). CDR3 in DNA: TGTGCCAGCAGCTTCGGGTCCTACGAGCAGTACTTC. Its protein product is CASSFGSYEQYF.

This clone occurred a few times. This chain links TRBV7-6 with TRBJ2-7; 7 bases fit TRBD1. CDR1 and CDR2 from the germline V gene are SGHVS and FNYEAQ. The CDR3 is 16 residues long. Trimming at V came to 1 base and at J to 0 bases, leaving 6 bases not matched to a gene. The CDR3 DNA is TGTGCCAGCAGCTTAGATTTCCAGGGGGACTCCTACGAGCAGTACTTC. Its protein is CASSLDFQGDSYEQYF.

The rearrangement uses TRBV7-2 and TRBJ2-7; 7 bases fit TRBD2. CDR1 SGHTA and CDR2 FQGNSA come from the germline V gene. Germline trimming cut 5 bases from V and 2 bases from J; bases unmatched to any gene: 9. This CDR3 region has 15 residues. The CDR3 nucleotides read TGTGCCAGCAGCCGGGAGGCGGGAGACGCCTACGAGCAGTACTTC. This sequence encodes CASSREAGDAYEQYF.

The CDR3 loop reads CASSPLDRDEKLFF. CDR3 in DNA: TGTGCCAGCAGCCCTCTAGACAGAGACGAAAAACTGTTTTTT. This chain joins TRBV9 and TRBJ1-4, with a possible D match to TRBD1 (5 bases). Germline loops: CDR1 SGDLS, CDR2 YYNGEE. The CDR3 length is 14 residues. V was clipped by 4 bases and J by 8 bases, with 15 bases between them.

This clone appeared a few times. The CDR3, as DNA: TGTGCCAGCAGTGACATGGGGGGTAGGGTGGGCACTGAAGCTTTCTTT. Its protein product is CASSDMGGRVGTEAFF. This chain uses TRBV25-1 with TRBJ1-1, with D possibly matching TRBD1 (5 bases). The CDR3 has 16 amino acids. Germline V gene lookup returns CDR1 MGHDK and CDR2 SYGVNS. V lost 3 bases, J lost 4 bases, and 18 bases lay in between.

The V and J genes are TRBV15 and TRBJ1-5; a weak D match, TRBD1 (5 bases). V was pared by 1 base and J by 6 bases, with 10 bases between. The germline CDR1 and CDR2 sequences are LNHNV and YYDKDF (reference sequence). The CDR3 is made up of 14 amino acids. The chain's CDR3 is CATSRVGGGQPQHF. The CDR3 coding sequence is TGTGCCACCAGCAGAGTGGGGGGAGGTCAGCCCCAGCATTTT. The full variable domain, rest sourced from reference TRBV15 and TRBJ1-5, is DAMVIQNPRYQVTQFGKPVTLSCSQTLNHNVMYWYQQKSSQAPKLLFHYYDKDFNNEADTPDNFQSRRPNTSFCFLDIRSPGLGDTAMYLCATSRVGGGQPQHFGDGTRLSIL.

The chain recombines TRBV28 with TRBJ1-2; the D gene is possibly TRBD1 (5 bases). The germline V and J ends were trimmed by 11 bases and 6 bases, with 22 bases remaining between them. The V gene's germline CDR1 is MDHEN and CDR2 SYDVKM. CDR3 size: 14 residues. The CDR3 region has the DNA TGTGCCGGGGCAACCTTGGGCAGGGAGGATGGCTACACCTTC. Translated: CAGATLGREDGYTF.

This chain joins TRBV6-5 and TRBJ1-2, with D possibly being TRBD1 (5 bases). The V end was cut by 0 bases, the J end by 8 bases, with 10 bases between. Germline V gene lookup returns CDR1 MNHEY and CDR2 SVGAGI. This CDR3 has 13 residues. CDR3 sequence (DNA): TGTGCCAGCAGTTACTCGACGGGGGTCGGCTACACCTTC. Translating it yields CASSYSTGVGYTF.

This chain uses TRBV6-6 with TRBJ1-6, with D perhaps TRBD1 (5 bases). The CDR3 extends over 16 amino acids. Germline V gene data show CDR1 as MNHNY and CDR2 as SVGAGI (reference sequence). Trimming took 2 bases from V and 8 from J, leaving 16 bases between them. CDR3 in amino acids: CASSYPLWGLDSPLHF. As DNA, the CDR3 is TGTGCCAGCAGTTACCCTCTTTGGGGCCTCGATTCACCCCTCCACTTT.

The J gene is TRBJ2-1, the V gene TRBV6-5, with TRBD1 identical over 7 bases. The ends lost 5 bases at V and 8 bases at J; junction bases unmatched: 9. The CDR3 loop spans 14 amino acids. The V gene's germline CDR1 is MNHEY and CDR2 SVGAGI. The CDR3 DNA sequence: TGTGCCAGCAGTGACAGGGTTCAGAGGGATGAGCAGTTCTTC. Protein: CASSDRVQRDEQFF.

The rearrangement links TRBV30 to TRBJ2-1; 10 bases agree with TRBD1. V trimming: 3 bases; J trimming: 9 bases; junction bases outside the gene matches: 14. CDR1 is GTSNPN, CDR2 SVGIG, per germline (reference sequence). The CDR3 length is 16 residues. The CDR3 sequence is CAWRANAGTGAGEQFF. CDR3 coding DNA: TGTGCCTGGAGGGCTAATGCCGGGACAGGGGCGGGTGAGCAGTTCTTC. The entire variable domain, with the rest obtained from reference TRBV30 and TRBJ2-1, is as follows: SQTIHQWPATLVQPVGSPLSLECTVEGTSNPNLYWYRQAAGRGLQLLFYSVGIGQISSEVPQNLSASRPQDRQFILSSKKLLLSDSGFYLCAWRANAGTGAGEQFFGPGTRLTVL.

This clone showed up just once. The chain recombines TRBV11-2 with TRBJ2-7; D is unresolved. The CDR3 sequence is 14 residues long. CDR1 and CDR2 (germline): SGHAT, FQNNGV. The V and J ends lost 4 bases and 2 bases respectively, with 12 bases between them. The CDR3 bases are TGTGCCAGCAGCTCAGTAGGCGGCACCTACGAGCAGTACTTC. Translation gives CASSSVGGTYEQYF.

V and J are TRBV7-6 and TRBJ2-4; 7 bases agree with TRBD1. The CDR3 consists of 15 residues. In germline, CDR1 is SGHVS, CDR2 FNYEAQ. After removal of 5 bases from V and 5 bases from J, the junction contained 9 bases not matched to a gene. This CDR3 reads CASSQGTVGQNIQYF. Here the CDR3 DNA reads TGTGCCAGCAGCCAGGGGACAGTCGGACAAAACATTCAGTACTTC.